In its sample, the clone carrying this T cell receptor beta chain was seen a few times. Its target is not known. The data are from a study of response to subunit inactivated influenza vaccine. Study-level points and caveats: The authors offered the suggestion that each seasonal influenza vaccination recruits few new T cells.

The germline V gene encodes CDR1 SGHTA and CDR2 FQGNSA. There are 15 residues in the CDR3. Trimming took off 5 bases at V and 2 bases at J, with 13 bases between the two ends. TCRdb reanalysed the RT-PCR reads using MiXCR and keeps one entry per CDR3 protein. There are more than 450,000 distinct CDR3 sequences in the sample; approximately 10% occur only once, and 10% lies in the top ten. This sample comprised PBMCs from blood, obtained on the day of vaccination. The sequence came from a man between 45 and 60 years old who received an inactivated influenza vaccine. The chain combines TRBV7-2 with TRBJ2-1; tentatively, D is TRBD1 (6 bases). Here the CDR3 DNA reads TGTGCCAGCAGCCAACAGGGTAGCACCTACAATGAGCAGTTCTTC. This translates into CASSQQGSTYNEQFF.